This record concerns one T cell receptor (beta chain) sequence. Its antigen remains unidentified. MiXCR, applied by TCRdb to the reads, yields one record per CDR3 protein. The table has about half a million distinct CDR3 sequences, around a third seen once; the top ten hold roughly 15%. Trimming left V 0 bases short and J 5 bases short, with 17 bases between. The length of the CDR3 is 17 residues. The germline V gene encodes CDR1 MGHRA and CDR2 YSYEKL. These data come from a study of T cell repertoires in cytomegalovirus infection. Across the study: Alongside well-studied HLA-B-restricted CMV epitopes, recently identified HLA-C-restricted CMV epitopes were also used. Indicated by public TCR beta signatures were CMV infection and matching HLA type. Findings and caveats of the study: The response measured ex vivo was dominated by TCR beta clonotypes (HLA-C-restricted and CMV-specific). Carriage of CMV together with the relevant HLA was identifiable through cumulative public TCR beta family frequency.

The TCR originated in a human donor in good health (CMV status not recorded). Some clones in this sample may be carry-over from other donors' samples. This sample comprised cultured PBMCs, obtained from culture after CMV antigen stimulation. This chain joins TRBV4-1 and TRBJ2-1; tentatively, D is TRBD2 (7 bases). The CDR3 DNA is TGCGCCAGCAGCCAAGAGGCGGGGGCGCAAAGAGACAATGAGCAGTTCTTC. This translates into CASSQEAGAQRDNEQFF.